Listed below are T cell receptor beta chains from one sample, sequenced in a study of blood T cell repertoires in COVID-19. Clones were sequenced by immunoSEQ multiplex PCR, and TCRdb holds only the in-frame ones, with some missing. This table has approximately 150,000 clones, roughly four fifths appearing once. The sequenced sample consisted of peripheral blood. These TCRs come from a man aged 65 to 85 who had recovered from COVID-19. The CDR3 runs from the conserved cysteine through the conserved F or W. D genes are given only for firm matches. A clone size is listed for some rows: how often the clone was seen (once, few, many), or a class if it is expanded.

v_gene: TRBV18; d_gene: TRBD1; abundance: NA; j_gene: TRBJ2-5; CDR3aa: CASSPGGQQETQYF; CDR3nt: TGTGCCAGCTCACCAGGGGGACAGCAAGAGACCCAGTACTTC
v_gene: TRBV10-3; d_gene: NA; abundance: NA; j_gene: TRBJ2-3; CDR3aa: CAISDRGDTQYF; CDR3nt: TGTGCCATCAGTGACCGAGGGGATACGCAGTATTTT
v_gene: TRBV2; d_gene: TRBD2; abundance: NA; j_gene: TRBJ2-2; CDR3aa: CASSREGLTGELFF; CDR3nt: TGTGCCAGCAGTCGGGAGGGCCTAACCGGGGAGCTGTTTTTT
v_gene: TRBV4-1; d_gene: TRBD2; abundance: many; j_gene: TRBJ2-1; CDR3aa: CASSQLTSNNEQFF; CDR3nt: TGCGCCAGCAGCCAACTGACTAGCAACAATGAGCAGTTCTTC
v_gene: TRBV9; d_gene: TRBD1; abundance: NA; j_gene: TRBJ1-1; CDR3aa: CASSATQGALSTEAFF; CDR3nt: TGTGCCAGCAGCGCTACACAGGGGGCCCTGAGCACTGAAGCTTTCTTT
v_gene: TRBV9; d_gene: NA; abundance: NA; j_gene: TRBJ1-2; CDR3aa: CASSVGYGDYGYTF; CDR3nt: TGTGCCAGCAGCGTAGGGTACGGGGACTATGGCTACACCTTC
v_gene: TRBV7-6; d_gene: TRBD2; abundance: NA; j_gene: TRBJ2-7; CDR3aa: CASSLDGTSETFSYEQYF; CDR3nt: TGTGCCAGCAGCTTAGATGGGACTAGCGAGACCTTTTCCTACGAGCAGTACTTC
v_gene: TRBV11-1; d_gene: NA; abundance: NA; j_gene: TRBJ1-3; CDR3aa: CASSLEVGAHTIYF; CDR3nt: TGTGCCAGCAGCTTAGAGGTGGGGGCTCACACCATATATTTT
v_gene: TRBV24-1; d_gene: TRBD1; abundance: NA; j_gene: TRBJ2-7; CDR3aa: CATSDPRQGAIEQYF; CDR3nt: TGTGCCACCAGTGACCCGCGGCAGGGGGCGATCGAGCAGTACTTC
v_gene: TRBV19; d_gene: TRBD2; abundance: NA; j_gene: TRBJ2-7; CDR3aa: CASSSVRENIHEQYF; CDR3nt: TGTGCCAGTAGCAGCGTGCGGGAGAACATCCACGAGCAGTACTTC
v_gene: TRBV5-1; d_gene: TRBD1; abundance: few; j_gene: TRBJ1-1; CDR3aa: CASSLVGQDNTEAFF; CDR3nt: TGCGCCAGCAGCTTGGTGGGACAGGACAACACTGAAGCTTTCTTT
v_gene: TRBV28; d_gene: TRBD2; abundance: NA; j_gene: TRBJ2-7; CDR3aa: CASSSGSYEQYF; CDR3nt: TGTGCCAGCAGTAGCGGGAGCTACGAGCAGTACTTC
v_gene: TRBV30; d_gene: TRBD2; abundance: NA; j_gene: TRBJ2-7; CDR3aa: CAYLPPNQQAWEGEQYF; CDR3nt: TGTGCCTACCTACCCCCCAATCAACAAGCATGGGAGGGCGAGCAGTACTTC
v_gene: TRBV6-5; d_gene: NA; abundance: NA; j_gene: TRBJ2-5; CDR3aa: CASGRQTNQETQYF; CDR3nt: TGTGCCAGCGGAAGACAGACCAACCAAGAGACCCAGTACTTC
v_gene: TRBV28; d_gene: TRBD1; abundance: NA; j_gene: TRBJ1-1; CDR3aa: CASRPTGGLTEAFF; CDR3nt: TGTGCCAGCAGACCTACAGGGGGCCTCACTGAAGCTTTCTTT
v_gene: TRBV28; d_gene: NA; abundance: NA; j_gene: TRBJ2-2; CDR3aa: CASSPQETGELFF; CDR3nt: TGTGCCAGCAGCCCCCAGGAAACCGGGGAGCTGTTTTTT
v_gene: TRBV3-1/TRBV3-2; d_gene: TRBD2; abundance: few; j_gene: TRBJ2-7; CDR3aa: CASSDLAGASMGSEQYF; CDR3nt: TGTGCCAGCAGTGACCTAGCGGGAGCCTCGATGGGAAGCGAGCAGTACTTC
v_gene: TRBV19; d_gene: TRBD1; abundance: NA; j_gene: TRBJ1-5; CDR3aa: CASSSRQGSGQPQHF; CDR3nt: TGTGCCAGTAGTTCGAGACAGGGGAGCGGTCAGCCCCAGCATTTT
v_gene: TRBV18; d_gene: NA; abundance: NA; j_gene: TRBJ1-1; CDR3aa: CASSPGQGNTEAFF; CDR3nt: TGTGCCAGCTCACCTGGACAAGGGAACACTGAAGCTTTCTTT
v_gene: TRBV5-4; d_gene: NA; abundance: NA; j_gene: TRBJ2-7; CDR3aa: CASSNPGDRAYEQYF; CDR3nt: TGTGCCAGCAGTAACCCGGGAGACAGGGCCTACGAGCAGTACTTC
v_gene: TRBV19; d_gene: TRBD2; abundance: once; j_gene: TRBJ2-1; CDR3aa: CASSAPTSYEQFF; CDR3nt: TGTGCCAGTAGTGCTCCGACTAGCTATGAGCAGTTCTTC
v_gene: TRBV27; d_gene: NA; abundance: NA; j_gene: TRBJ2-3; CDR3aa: CASSSLQGAKDTQYF; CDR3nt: TGTGCCAGCAGTTCCTTACAGGGAGCCAAAGATACGCAGTATTTT
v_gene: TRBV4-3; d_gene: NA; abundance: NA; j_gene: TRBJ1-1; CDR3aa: CASSQAGLVAFF; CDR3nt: TGCGCCAGCAGCCAAGCGGGATTAGTAGCTTTCTTT
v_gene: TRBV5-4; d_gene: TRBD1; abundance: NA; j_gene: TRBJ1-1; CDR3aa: CASSLGQGTATEAFF; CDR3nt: TGTGCCAGCAGCTTAGGACAGGGCACGGCCACTGAAGCTTTCTTT
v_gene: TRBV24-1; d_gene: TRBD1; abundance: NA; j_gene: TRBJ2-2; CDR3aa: CATSDPGQGDGELFF; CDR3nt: TGTGCCACCAGTGACCCGGGACAGGGGGACGGGGAGCTGTTTTTT
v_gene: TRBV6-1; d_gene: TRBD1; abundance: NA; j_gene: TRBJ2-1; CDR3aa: CASSEWGQVGNEQFF; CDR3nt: TGTGCCAGCAGTGAATGGGGACAGGTGGGGAATGAGCAGTTCTTC
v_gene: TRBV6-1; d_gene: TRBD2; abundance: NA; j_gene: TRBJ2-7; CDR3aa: CASSEPRLAATYEQYF; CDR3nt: TGTGCCAGCAGTGAACCCCGACTAGCGGCAACCTACGAGCAGTACTTC
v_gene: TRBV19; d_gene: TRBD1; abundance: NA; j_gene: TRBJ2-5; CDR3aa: CASSIRGTGVRETQYF; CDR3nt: TGTGCCAGTAGTATCCGCGGGACAGGGGTCCGGGAGACCCAGTACTTC
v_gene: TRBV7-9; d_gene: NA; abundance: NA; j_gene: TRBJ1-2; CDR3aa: CASSVGGNGYTF; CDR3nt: TGTGCCAGCAGCGTGGGAGGAAATGGCTACACCTTC
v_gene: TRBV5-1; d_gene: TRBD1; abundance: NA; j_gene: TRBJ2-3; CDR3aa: CASSLGTGASTDTQYF; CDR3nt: TGCGCCAGCAGCTTGGGAACAGGGGCCAGCACAGATACGCAGTATTTT
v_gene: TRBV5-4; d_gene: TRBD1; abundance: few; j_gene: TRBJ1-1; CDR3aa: CASSAGQGDTEAFF; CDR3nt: TGTGCCAGCAGCGCGGGACAGGGAGACACTGAAGCTTTCTTT
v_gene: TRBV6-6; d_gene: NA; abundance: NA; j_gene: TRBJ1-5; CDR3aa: CASSYSGSYQPQHF; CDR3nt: TGTGCCAGCAGTTACTCGGGCAGTTATCAGCCCCAGCATTTT
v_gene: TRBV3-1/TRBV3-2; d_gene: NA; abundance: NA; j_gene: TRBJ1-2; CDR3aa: CASSHRTDSPIGYTF; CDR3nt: TGTGCCAGCAGCCATCGAACGGACAGCCCTATTGGCTACACCTTC
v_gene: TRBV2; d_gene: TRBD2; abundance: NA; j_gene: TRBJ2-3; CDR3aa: CASLSTLAGFGDTQYF; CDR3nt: TGTGCCAGCCTGTCCACCCTAGCGGGATTCGGGGATACGCAGTATTTT
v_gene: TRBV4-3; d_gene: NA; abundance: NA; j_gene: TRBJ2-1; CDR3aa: CASSQDERGYNEQFF; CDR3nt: TGCGCCAGCAGCCAAGATGAGCGAGGCTACAATGAGCAGTTCTTC
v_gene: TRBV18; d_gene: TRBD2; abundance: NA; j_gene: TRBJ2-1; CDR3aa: CASSPGLAGLLGNEQFF; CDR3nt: TGTGCCAGCTCACCCGGACTAGCGGGATTGCTAGGGAATGAGCAGTTCTTC
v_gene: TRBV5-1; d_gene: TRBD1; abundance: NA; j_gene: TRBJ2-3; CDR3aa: CASSLGQGAGSTDTQYF; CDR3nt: TGCGCCAGCAGTCTCGGGCAGGGGGCGGGTAGCACAGATACGCAGTATTTT
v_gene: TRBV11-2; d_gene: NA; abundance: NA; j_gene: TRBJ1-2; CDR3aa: CASSFEQVECTF; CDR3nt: TGTGCCAGCAGCTTTGAGCAGGTTGAGTGCACCTTC
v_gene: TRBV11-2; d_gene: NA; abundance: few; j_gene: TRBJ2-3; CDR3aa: CASSLEGAATDTQYF; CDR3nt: TGTGCCAGCAGCTTAGAGGGGGCTGCCACAGATACGCAGTATTTT
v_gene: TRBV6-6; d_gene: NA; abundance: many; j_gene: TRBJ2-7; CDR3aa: CASQKGLVGSYEQYF; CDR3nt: TGTGCCAGCCAGAAGGGGCTAGTGGGATCTTACGAGCAGTACTTC
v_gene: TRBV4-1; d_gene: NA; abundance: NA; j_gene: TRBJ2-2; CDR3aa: CASSQNSRDSGTGELFF; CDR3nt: TGCGCCAGCAGCCAAAACTCGCGGGATTCGGGTACCGGGGAGCTGTTTTTT
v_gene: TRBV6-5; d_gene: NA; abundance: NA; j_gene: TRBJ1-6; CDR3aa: CASTNLAAPRVPLHF; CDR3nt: TGTGCCAGCACCAACCTAGCGGCCCCTAGGGTACCCCTCCACTTT
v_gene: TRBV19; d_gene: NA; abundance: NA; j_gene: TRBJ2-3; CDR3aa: CASSRESTDTQYF; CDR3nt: TGTGCCAGTAGTCGGGAGTCCACAGATACGCAGTATTTT
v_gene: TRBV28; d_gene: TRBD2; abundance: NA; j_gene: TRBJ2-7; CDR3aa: CATRLAGAFNEQYF; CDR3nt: TGTGCCACCAGATTAGCGGGAGCTTTCAACGAGCAGTACTTC
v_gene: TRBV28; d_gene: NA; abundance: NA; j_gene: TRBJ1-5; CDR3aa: CASRTGKIQPQHF; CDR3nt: TGTGCCAGCAGGACAGGCAAAATACAGCCCCAGCATTTT
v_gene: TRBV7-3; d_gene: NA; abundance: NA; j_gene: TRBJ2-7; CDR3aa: CASSLSWGLNYEQYF; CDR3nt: TGTGCCAGCAGCTTAAGCTGGGGGCTGAACTACGAGCAGTACTTC
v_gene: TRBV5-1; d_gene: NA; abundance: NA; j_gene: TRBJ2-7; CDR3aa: CASSFPEGREQYF; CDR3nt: TGCGCCAGCAGCTTCCCCGAGGGTCGCGAGCAGTACTTC
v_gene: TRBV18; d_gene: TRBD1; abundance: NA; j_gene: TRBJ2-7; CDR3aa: CASSPGQGASYEQYF; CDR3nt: TGTGCCAGCTCTCCTGGACAGGGGGCTTCCTACGAGCAGTACTTC
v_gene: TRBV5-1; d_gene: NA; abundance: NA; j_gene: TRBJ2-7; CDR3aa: CASSLERGIGSYEQYF; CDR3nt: TGCGCCAGCAGCTTGGAACGGGGGATAGGGTCCTACGAGCAGTACTTC
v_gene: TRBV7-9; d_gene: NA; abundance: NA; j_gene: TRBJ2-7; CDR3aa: CASSLISWDKPPEQYF; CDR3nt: TGTGCCAGCAGCTTAATATCTTGGGACAAACCTCCCGAGCAGTACTTC
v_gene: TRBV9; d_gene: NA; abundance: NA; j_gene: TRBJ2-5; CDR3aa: CASGGRGKETQYF; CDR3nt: TGTGCCTCCGGAGGCCGTGGAAAAGAGACCCAGTACTTC
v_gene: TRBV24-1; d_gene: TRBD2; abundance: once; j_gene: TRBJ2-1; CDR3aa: CATSDFRGLSYNEQFF; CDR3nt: TGTGCCACCAGTGATTTTAGGGGACTATCCTACAATGAGCAGTTCTTC
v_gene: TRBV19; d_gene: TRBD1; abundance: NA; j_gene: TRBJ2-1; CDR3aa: CATRRDRVGNEQFF; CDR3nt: TGTGCCACCCGCCGGGACAGGGTGGGAAATGAGCAGTTCTTC
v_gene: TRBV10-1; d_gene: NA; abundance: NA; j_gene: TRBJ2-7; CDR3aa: CASIWGGGAYEQYF; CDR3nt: TGCGCCAGCATATGGGGAGGAGGAGCCTACGAGCAGTACTTC
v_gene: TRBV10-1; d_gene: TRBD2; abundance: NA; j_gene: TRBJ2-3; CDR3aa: CASSELAGGADTQYF; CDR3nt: TGCGCCAGCTCCGAACTAGCGGGAGGGGCAGATACGCAGTATTTT
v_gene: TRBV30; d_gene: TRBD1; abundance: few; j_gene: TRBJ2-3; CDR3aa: CAWTETGGADTQYF; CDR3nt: TGTGCCTGGACCGAGACAGGGGGGGCAGATACGCAGTATTTT
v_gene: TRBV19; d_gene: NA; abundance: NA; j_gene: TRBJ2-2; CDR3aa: CASSIKTRLGGELFF; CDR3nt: TGTGCCAGTAGTATTAAAACTAGGTTGGGCGGGGAGCTGTTTTTT
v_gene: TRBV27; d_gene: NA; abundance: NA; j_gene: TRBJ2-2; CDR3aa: CASSFEGWAGELFF; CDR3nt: TGTGCCAGCAGTTTTGAGGGTTGGGCCGGGGAGCTGTTTTTT
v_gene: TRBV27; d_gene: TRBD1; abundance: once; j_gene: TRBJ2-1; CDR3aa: CASSPQGTSEQFF; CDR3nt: TGTGCCAGCAGTCCACAGGGGACGTCTGAGCAGTTCTTC